Below, 21 T cell receptor beta chains from the same sample are listed, as sequenced in a study of blood T cell repertoires in COVID-19. Clones were sequenced by immunoSEQ multiplex PCR, and TCRdb holds only the in-frame ones, with some missing. In the table there are some 67,000 clones, around 90% of which are singletons. Sequencing was performed on peripheral blood. Receptor source: a woman of 80 years or more with acute or convalescent COVID-19.

This clone came up once. The V call is TRBV4-1, the J call TRBJ1-5, with a weak D call TRBD1 (6 bases). Trimming took 1 base from V and 7 from J, leaving 20 bases between them. This CDR3 is 17 amino acids long. Germline CDR1 and CDR2: MGHRA and YSYEKL. The CDR3 is CASSQGVGQRLGQPQHF. The CDR3 nucleotides are TGCGCCAGCAGCCAAGGAGTTGGACAGCGTTTAGGGCAGCCCCAGCATTTT.

The gene calls are TRBV5-1 and TRBJ2-5, with D perhaps matching TRBD2 (5 bases). The CDR3 covers 16 residues. Germline V gives CDR1 SGHRS, CDR2 YFSETQ. The germline V and J ends were trimmed by 0 bases and 4 bases, with 16 bases remaining between them. The chain's CDR3 is CASSLDNQWAGETQYF. The CDR3 DNA sequence: TGCGCCAGCAGCTTGGATAATCAATGGGCGGGAGAGACCCAGTACTTC.

The CDR3 spells CASSSPGTATINQPQHF. The CDR3 nucleotides are TGTGCCAGCAGCTCCCCCGGGACAGCGACCATTAATCAGCCCCAGCATTTT. The genes are TRBV28 and TRBJ1-5, with 7 bases matching TRBD1. The ends lost 6 bases at V and 4 bases at J; junction bases unmatched: 15. Germline-derived CDR1 and CDR2 are MDHEN and SYDVKM. The CDR3 consists of 17 residues.

This clone was seen a handful of times. The chain combines TRBV5-1 with TRBJ1-2; possibly TRBD1 for D (5 bases). The ends were cut back, 6 bases at V and 0 bases at J, with 9 bases in the middle. Germline V gene data show CDR1 as SGHRS and CDR2 as YFSETQ. There are 13 residues in the CDR3. DNA for the CDR3: TGCGCCAGCAAGGACACCACTAACTATGGCTACACCTTC. This codes for CASKDTTNYGYTF.

The genes are TRBV23-1 and TRBJ2-7, with TRBD1 identical over 7 bases. TRBV23-1 is recorded as an ORF, its role being uncertain. V gave up 7 bases and J gave up 3 bases; unmatched junction bases: 18. This CDR3 has 17 residues. The CDR3: CASKRYYRDSLFYEQYF. The DNA for the CDR3 is TGCGCCAGCAAACGGTACTACCGGGACAGTCTCTTCTACGAGCAGTACTTC.

The J gene is TRBJ2-5, the V gene TRBV11-2; 9 bases map to TRBD2. The CDR3 totals 14 residues. J lost 9 bases, V lost 3 bases, and 8 bases had no gene match. The V gene's germline CDR1 is SGHAT and CDR2 FQNNGV. The CDR3 DNA reads as TGTGCCAGCAGCTTGGGGCTAGCGGGGACGGCCCAGTACTTC. This codes for CASSLGLAGTAQYF.

V and J are TRBV5-1 and TRBJ2-3; 8 bases are a match to TRBD2. In germline, CDR1 is SGHRS, CDR2 YFSETQ. The CDR3 runs to 15 residues. With V trimmed by 2 bases and J by 0 bases, 2 bases remained unmatched. This CDR3 reads CASSLAGESTDTQYF. As DNA, the CDR3 is TGCGCCAGCAGCTTAGCGGGAGAAAGCACAGATACGCAGTATTTT.

The genes are TRBV3-1 (or the pseudogene TRBV3-2) and TRBJ1-6, with D uncertain. Germline V CDR1 and CDR2: LGHDT, YNNKEL (reference sequence). V was cut by 1 base and J by 7 bases, with 11 bases left in between. The CDR3 has 15 amino acids. This CDR3 reads CASSQVQAGNSPLHF. In DNA form, the CDR3 reads TGTGCCAGCAGCCAAGTTCAGGCGGGGAATTCACCCCTCCACTTT.

This chain joins TRBV30 and TRBJ1-5; a weak D match, TRBD1 (5 bases). The ends were cut back, 1 base at V and 6 bases at J, with 13 bases in the middle. Germline lookup yields CDR1 GTSNPN and CDR2 SVGIG (reference sequence). This CDR3 is built from 14 residues. Here the CDR3 DNA reads TGTGCCTGGAGTGCTGACAGCACGGCTCAGCCCCAGCATTTT. Translating gives CAWSADSTAQPQHF.

This chain joins TRBV10-3 and TRBJ2-5, with TRBD2 matching over 11 bases. CDR1 is ENHRY, CDR2 SYGVKD, per germline. The CDR3 extends over 14 amino acids. The CDR3 loop reads CATSGLAGGGTQYF. CDR3 DNA: TGTGCTACATCGGGGCTAGCGGGGGGTGGGACCCAGTACTTC.

The chain combines TRBV7-9 with TRBJ1-1; 9 nucleotides align to TRBD1. The length of the CDR3 is 17 residues. From germline, CDR1 is SEHNR and CDR2 FQNEAQ (reference sequence). The V gene end was trimmed by 5 bases and the J gene end by 0 bases; junction bases not matched to a gene: 10. The CDR3 is CASSTDRGSHLNTEAFF. As DNA, the CDR3 is TGTGCCAGCAGCACCGACAGGGGGAGTCACCTGAACACTGAAGCTTTCTTT.

The J gene is TRBJ1-2, the V gene TRBV15; tentatively, D is TRBD1 (6 bases). Germline lookup yields CDR1 LNHNV and CDR2 YYDKDF (reference sequence). CDR3 length: 14 amino acids. The germline V and J ends were trimmed by 1 base and 6 bases, with 12 bases remaining between them. The CDR3 sequence is CATSRGFRGHGYTF. The CDR3 region has the DNA TGTGCCACCAGCAGAGGGTTCAGGGGCCATGGCTACACCTTC. Combining the CDR3 with reference TRBV15 and TRBJ1-2 gives the whole variable domain DAMVIQNPRYQVTQFGKPVTLSCSQTLNHNVMYWYQQKSSQAPKLLFHYYDKDFNNEADTPDNFQSRRPNTSFCFLDIRSPGLGDTAMYLCATSRGFRGHGYTFGSGTRLTVV.

This clone has a single count. CDR3 protein: CASSQDLAGGFQEQFF. The CDR3 nucleotides are TGCGCCAGCAGCCAGGACCTAGCGGGAGGTTTCCAAGAGCAGTTCTTC. The V gene is TRBV4-3, the J gene TRBJ2-1; 11 positions agree with TRBD2. Trimming cost V 3 bases and J 10 bases; bases outside gene matches: 11. The CDR3 extends over 16 amino acids. The germline gives CDR1 LGHNA, CDR2 YSLEER.

This clone has only one observation. The CDR3, as DNA: TGTGCCAGTAGTCAACAGGTCATGAACACTGAAGCTTTCTTT. This sequence encodes CASSQQVMNTEAFF. The chain employs TRBV19 and TRBJ1-1; tentatively, D is TRBD1 (5 bases). The CDR3 extends over 14 amino acids. Germline lookup yields CDR1 LNHDA and CDR2 SQIVND (reference sequence). The V end was cut by 5 bases, the J end by 0 bases, with 10 bases between.

For the CDR3, the DNA is TGTGCCAGCAGAAAGTCATCGGGGGGGCCGCATGAGCAGTTCTTC. Amino acid sequence: CASRKSSGGPHEQFF. The chain couples TRBV7-2 to TRBJ2-1; 8 nucleotides match TRBD2. CDR3 size: 15 residues. Germline lookup yields CDR1 SGHTA and CDR2 FQGNSA. With V trimmed by 6 bases and J by 8 bases, 12 bases remained unmatched.

The chain recombines TRBV19 with TRBJ1-5; a weak D match, TRBD1 (5 bases). This CDR3 is built from 15 residues. Germline V lookup: CDR1 LNHDA, CDR2 SQIVND (reference sequence). The V end was cut by 9 bases, the J end by 2 bases, with 17 bases between. As DNA, the CDR3 is TGTGCCAGCAAGGGAGCGGGGGGAGGCAATCAGCCCCAGCATTTT. Protein: CASKGAGGGNQPQHF.

This chain links TRBV27 with TRBJ1-6; D remains ambiguous. Between the trimmed V and J ends, which lost 2 bases and 11 bases, there was a span of 10 bases. Germline assignment: CDR1 MNHEY and CDR2 SMNVEV (reference sequence). This CDR3 is built from 13 residues. The CDR3 sequence: CASSLSGRTPLHF. In nucleotides, the CDR3 is TGTGCCAGCAGTTTAAGCGGCAGGACACCCCTCCACTTT.

CDR3 nucleotides: TGTGCCAGCAGTTTACAGGCGAACTATGGCTACACCTTC. Encoded protein: CASSLQANYGYTF. This chain links TRBV6-5 with TRBJ1-2; a possible D gene is TRBD1 (5 bases). Trimming removed 4 bases at V and 2 bases at J, with 8 bases between. CDR1 is MNHEY, CDR2 SVGAGI, per germline. The CDR3 sequence is 13 residues long.

The rearrangement uses TRBV2 and TRBJ2-5, with a possible D match to TRBD2 (6 bases). The CDR3 sequence is 14 residues long. The ends were cut back, 4 bases at V and 2 bases at J, with 11 bases in the middle. CDR1 is SNHLY and CDR2 is FYNNEI in the germline V gene. The CDR3 bases are TGTGCCAGCAGTGGCGGGACGCATCAAGAGACCCAGTACTTC. Amino acids: CASSGGTHQETQYF.

The V and J genes are TRBV6-4 and TRBJ2-2, with 9 bases lining up with TRBD1. Germline V lookup: CDR1 MRHNA, CDR2 SNTAGT. The CDR3 is 16 amino acids. V shed 2 bases and J 6 bases; nucleotides not matched to a gene: 7. The CDR3 region has the DNA TGTGCCAGCAGTGACGACCCCGGGACAGGGTCCGGGGAGCTGTTTTTT. The encoded protein is CASSDDPGTGSGELFF.

J is TRBJ2-5 and V is TRBV5-8; D uncertain. Looked up from germline, CDR1 is SGHTS and CDR2 is YDEGEE. V lost 4 bases, J lost 4 bases, and 11 bases lay in between. This CDR3 has 13 amino acids. The CDR3 nucleotides read TGTGCCAGCAGCCAACGCACTCGAGAGACCCAGTACTTC. Translation gives CASSQRTRETQYF.